The clone carrying this T cell receptor (beta chain) turned up a few times. The CDR3 is 13 amino acids. V was trimmed by 0 bases and J by 4 bases, leaving 6 bases between them. Germline V gives CDR1 MNHEY, CDR2 SVGAGI. Each CDR3 protein is one row after TCRdb ran MiXCR on the reads. The sample shows more than 400,000 distinct CDR3 sequences, roughly 29% of them seen only once. These data originate in a study of T cell repertoires in cytomegalovirus infection. Study details: CMV infection plus the matching HLA type was flagged by public TCR beta signatures.

The chain couples TRBV6-5 to TRBJ1-2, with D uncertain. The sequencing sample was made of PBMCs. The receptor was isolated from a human donor in good health (CMV status not recorded). Some clones in this sample may be carry-over from other donors' samples. This CDR3 is CASSYSAVYGYTF. The CDR3 DNA is TGTGCCAGCAGTTACTCCGCGGTCTATGGCTACACCTTC.